This TCR beta chain was identified during a study of vaccination effects on CD4 cells after COVID-19. TCRdb's table, derived via immunoSEQ multiplex PCR, lists solely in-frame clones and lacks some. The sample contains 60,000 to 85,000 clones, over 70% of which appear only once. Details on this clone: Its specificity is unknown.

Trimming stripped 1 base from V and 6 bases from J, with 14 bases between. The CDR3 runs 15 residues. The germline CDR1 and CDR2 sequences are SGHNT and YENEEA. Antigen-specific CD4+ T cells were expanded with viral peptide pools in the ViraFEST assay before sequencing. When around nine days of culture had elapsed, CD4+ T cells were isolated. Two-dose BNT162b2 or mRNA-1273 vaccination was given to participants. The chain has TRBV11-3 and TRBJ2-3; a weak D match, TRBD2 (6 bases). The clonotype originates from a human donor who received a COVID-19 vaccine. The sample here was CD4+ T cells from PBMCs cultured with HCoV-229E spike peptides, taken after COVID-19 vaccination. The CDR3 coding sequence is TGTGCCAGCAGCTTAGGTGGCGGGGTGGGGGATACGCAGTATTTT. Translation: CASSLGGGVGDTQYF.